The 18 T cell receptor beta chains given below trace back to one sample, sequenced in a study of T cell responses to AZD1222 COVID-19 vaccine. TCRdb keeps only in-frame clones here, not all; method: immunoSEQ multiplex PCR. The table lists 110,000 to 150,000 clones, around 92% of them singletons. Here the sequenced sample was peripheral blood, taken on day 0 of AZD1222 vaccination. The origin of the receptors is an adult in good health.

The V gene is TRBV2, the J gene TRBJ2-5; 9 nucleotides align to TRBD2. The CDR3 spans 15 residues. V was pared by 6 bases and J by 2 bases, with 7 bases of the junction left unmatched. The germline V gene encodes CDR1 SNHLY and CDR2 FYNNEI. The CDR3 coding sequence is TGTGCCAGCAGCGGTGTTAGCGGGGGACAAGAGACCCAGTACTTC. It is translated as CASSGVSGGQETQYF.

This clone came up once. The CDR3 reads CASSRRRGGPDTQYF. The CDR3 DNA is TGTGCCAGCAGCCGTAGGCGCGGGGGGCCAGATACGCAGTATTTT. The V gene is TRBV3-1 (or the pseudogene TRBV3-2), the J gene TRBJ2-3; 8 nucleotides match TRBD2. The CDR3 consists of 15 residues. CDR1 and CDR2 from the germline V gene are LGHDT and YNNKEL (reference sequence). The junction had 7 bases not matched to a gene; V was cut back by 4 bases and J by 4 bases.

This chain connects TRBV5-1 to TRBJ2-5, with D possibly called TRBD1 or TRBD2 (5 bases each). The CDR3 totals 13 residues. The germline V gene encodes CDR1 SGHRS and CDR2 YFSETQ. The V and J ends lost 3 bases and 1 base respectively, with 7 bases between them. CDR3 residues: CASSWDVQETQYF. DNA of the CDR3: TGCGCCAGCAGCTGGGACGTCCAAGAGACCCAGTACTTC.

J is TRBJ2-5 and V is TRBV9, with TRBD2 as a possible D gene (6 bases). V dropped 0 bases and J dropped 1 base, with 7 bases sitting between them. Per the germline V gene, CDR1 is SGDLS and CDR2 is YYNGEE. This CDR3 spans 14 amino acids. The CDR3 reads CASSVVGGQETQYF. The CDR3 coding sequence is TGTGCCAGCAGCGTAGTGGGGGGCCAAGAGACCCAGTACTTC.

Only one count was recorded for this clone. The gene calls are TRBV4-2 and TRBJ2-3; 15 bases map to TRBD2. This CDR3 is built from 19 residues. Trimming took 1 base from V and 6 from J; bases not matched to a gene: 11. Germline lookup yields CDR1 LGHNA and CDR2 YNFKEQ. The CDR3 spells CASSQAARGLAGGRDTQYF. CDR3 bases: TGTGCCAGCAGCCAAGCGGCAAGGGGACTAGCGGGGGGCCGGGATACGCAGTATTTT.

V gene TRBV5-6 combines with J gene TRBJ1-3; D remains ambiguous. The germline gives CDR1 SGHDT, CDR2 YYEEEE. V lost 1 base and J 0 bases, leaving 14 bases between the germline ends. The CDR3 runs to 17 residues. The CDR3 protein is CASSLIPGQTSGNTIYF. The CDR3 DNA reads as TGTGCCAGCAGCTTGATTCCGGGCCAGACCTCTGGAAACACCATATATTTT.

This clone was recorded only once. V gene TRBV27 combines with J gene TRBJ1-2; 8 positions agree with TRBD1. Trimming removed 5 bases from V and 0 bases from J; junction bases left unmatched: 5. Germline loops: CDR1 MNHEY, CDR2 SMNVEV (reference sequence). The CDR3 is made up of 15 amino acids. CDR3: CASSGTGTSNYGYTF. In DNA, the CDR3 is TGTGCCAGCAGTGGGACAGGCACCTCTAACTATGGCTACACCTTC.

This chain joins TRBV3-1 (or the pseudogene TRBV3-2) and TRBJ2-7; 9 bases are shared with TRBD2. With V trimmed by 1 base and J by 2 bases, 3 bases remained unmatched. This CDR3 contains 15 residues. Germline lookup yields CDR1 LGHDT and CDR2 YNNKEL (reference sequence). In DNA, the CDR3 is TGTGCCAGCAGCCAAGGGCCTAGCGGGGCCTACGAGCAGTACTTC. Amino acid sequence: CASSQGPSGAYEQYF.

The chain couples TRBV6-2 or TRBV6-3 to TRBJ2-1; 8 bases fit TRBD2. Germline CDR1 reads MNHEY; CDR2 reads SVGEGT. V gave up 4 bases and J gave up 6 bases; unmatched junction bases: 5. The CDR3 covers 14 residues. The CDR3 DNA sequence: TGTGCCAGCAGTTCTCCGGGGGGGGTCAATGAGCAGTTCTTC. Encoded protein: CASSSPGGVNEQFF.

V is TRBV5-1 and J is TRBJ2-7; 13 positions match TRBD2. CDR3 length: 15 residues. V was clipped by 5 bases and J by 0 bases; unmatched bases: 2. Germline V CDR1 and CDR2: SGHRS, YFSETQ. The CDR3 coding sequence is TGCGCCAGCAGAAGACTAGCGGGGGGCTCCTACGAGCAGTACTTC. This encodes CASRRLAGGSYEQYF. The full variable domain, its missing parts supplied by reference TRBV5-1 and TRBJ2-7, is KAGVTQTPRYLIKTRGQQVTLSCSPISGHRSVSWYQQTPGQGLQFLFEYFSETQRNKGNFPGRFSGRQFSNSRSEMNVSTLELGDSALYLCASRRLAGGSYEQYFGPGTRLTVT.

The rearrangement uses TRBV30 and TRBJ1-1, with D possibly TRBD1 on 5 matching bases. The V gene lost 4 bases and the J gene lost 7 bases, with 10 bases spanning the gap. The germline V gene encodes CDR1 GTSNPN and CDR2 SVGIG (reference sequence). The CDR3 runs 11 residues. The CDR3 bases are TGTGCCTGGACTGGGGCTATTGAAGCTTTCTTT. Its protein product is CAWTGAIEAFF.

The sample holds one count of this clone. This chain joins TRBV28 and TRBJ1-6; D is ambiguous. Trimming took 8 bases from V and 7 from J, leaving 9 bases between them. The CDR3 loop spans 12 amino acids. Germline-derived CDR1 and CDR2 are MDHEN and SYDVKM. The CDR3 nucleotides are TGTGCCAGCCTTGATGGGAATTCACCCCTCCACTTT. It translates to CASLDGNSPLHF.

This rearrangement joins TRBV20-1 to TRBJ2-7; D call uncertain. The CDR3 covers 10 residues. V lost 5 bases and J lost 5, with 7 bases in between. The germline V gene has CDR1 DFQATT and CDR2 SNEGSKA (reference sequence). CDR3 sequence (DNA): TGCAGTGCTTCCGGACACGAGCAGTACTTC. It specifies CSASGHEQYF.

The chain couples TRBV11-2 to TRBJ1-5, with D possibly TRBD1 on 5 matching bases. The CDR3 spans 15 residues. Trimming pared 1 base from V and 4 bases from J, leaving 11 bases between. Germline values: CDR1 SGHAT, CDR2 FQNNGV. The CDR3 coding sequence is TGTGCCAGCAGCTTAGGGAACAGGAGGAATCAGCCCCAGCATTTT. Protein: CASSLGNRRNQPQHF.

The count of this clone is one. This chain connects TRBV7-2 to TRBJ2-5; D is unclear. V lost 5 bases and J 5 bases, leaving 12 bases between the germline ends. Per the germline V gene, CDR1 is SGHTA and CDR2 is FQGNSA. The CDR3 totals 13 residues. This CDR3 is CASSPRVQETQYF. Here the CDR3 DNA reads TGTGCCAGCAGCCCAAGGGTCCAGGAGACCCAGTACTTC.

The chain carries TRBV9 and TRBJ1-6; the D is unclear. Deletions cut 0 bases from V and 8 bases from J, with 9 bases between. The CDR3 contains 14 residues. Looked up from germline, CDR1 is SGDLS and CDR2 is YYNGEE. In nucleotides, the CDR3 is TGTGCCAGCAGCGTAGTGGCAGTGGATTCACCCCTCCACTTT. Translated: CASSVVAVDSPLHF.

V is TRBV5-1 and J is TRBJ2-1, with no clear D. The CDR3 sequence is 15 residues long. The ends were cut back, 7 bases at V and 2 bases at J, with 16 bases in the middle. Germline V gene sequence: CDR1 SGHRS, CDR2 YFSETQ. CDR3: CASSQAHGTYNEQFF. In nucleotides, the CDR3 is TGCGCCAGCTCTCAGGCCCATGGCACCTACAATGAGCAGTTCTTC.

The CDR3 bases are TGTGCCAGCAGCTTACGAAGTAACATTCAGTACTTC. Its protein product is CASSLRSNIQYF. The chain employs TRBV11-2 and TRBJ2-4; no firm D call. CDR1 is SGHAT and CDR2 is FQNNGV in the germline V gene. The CDR3 has 12 residues. V lost 2 bases, J lost 7 bases, and 6 bases lay in between.